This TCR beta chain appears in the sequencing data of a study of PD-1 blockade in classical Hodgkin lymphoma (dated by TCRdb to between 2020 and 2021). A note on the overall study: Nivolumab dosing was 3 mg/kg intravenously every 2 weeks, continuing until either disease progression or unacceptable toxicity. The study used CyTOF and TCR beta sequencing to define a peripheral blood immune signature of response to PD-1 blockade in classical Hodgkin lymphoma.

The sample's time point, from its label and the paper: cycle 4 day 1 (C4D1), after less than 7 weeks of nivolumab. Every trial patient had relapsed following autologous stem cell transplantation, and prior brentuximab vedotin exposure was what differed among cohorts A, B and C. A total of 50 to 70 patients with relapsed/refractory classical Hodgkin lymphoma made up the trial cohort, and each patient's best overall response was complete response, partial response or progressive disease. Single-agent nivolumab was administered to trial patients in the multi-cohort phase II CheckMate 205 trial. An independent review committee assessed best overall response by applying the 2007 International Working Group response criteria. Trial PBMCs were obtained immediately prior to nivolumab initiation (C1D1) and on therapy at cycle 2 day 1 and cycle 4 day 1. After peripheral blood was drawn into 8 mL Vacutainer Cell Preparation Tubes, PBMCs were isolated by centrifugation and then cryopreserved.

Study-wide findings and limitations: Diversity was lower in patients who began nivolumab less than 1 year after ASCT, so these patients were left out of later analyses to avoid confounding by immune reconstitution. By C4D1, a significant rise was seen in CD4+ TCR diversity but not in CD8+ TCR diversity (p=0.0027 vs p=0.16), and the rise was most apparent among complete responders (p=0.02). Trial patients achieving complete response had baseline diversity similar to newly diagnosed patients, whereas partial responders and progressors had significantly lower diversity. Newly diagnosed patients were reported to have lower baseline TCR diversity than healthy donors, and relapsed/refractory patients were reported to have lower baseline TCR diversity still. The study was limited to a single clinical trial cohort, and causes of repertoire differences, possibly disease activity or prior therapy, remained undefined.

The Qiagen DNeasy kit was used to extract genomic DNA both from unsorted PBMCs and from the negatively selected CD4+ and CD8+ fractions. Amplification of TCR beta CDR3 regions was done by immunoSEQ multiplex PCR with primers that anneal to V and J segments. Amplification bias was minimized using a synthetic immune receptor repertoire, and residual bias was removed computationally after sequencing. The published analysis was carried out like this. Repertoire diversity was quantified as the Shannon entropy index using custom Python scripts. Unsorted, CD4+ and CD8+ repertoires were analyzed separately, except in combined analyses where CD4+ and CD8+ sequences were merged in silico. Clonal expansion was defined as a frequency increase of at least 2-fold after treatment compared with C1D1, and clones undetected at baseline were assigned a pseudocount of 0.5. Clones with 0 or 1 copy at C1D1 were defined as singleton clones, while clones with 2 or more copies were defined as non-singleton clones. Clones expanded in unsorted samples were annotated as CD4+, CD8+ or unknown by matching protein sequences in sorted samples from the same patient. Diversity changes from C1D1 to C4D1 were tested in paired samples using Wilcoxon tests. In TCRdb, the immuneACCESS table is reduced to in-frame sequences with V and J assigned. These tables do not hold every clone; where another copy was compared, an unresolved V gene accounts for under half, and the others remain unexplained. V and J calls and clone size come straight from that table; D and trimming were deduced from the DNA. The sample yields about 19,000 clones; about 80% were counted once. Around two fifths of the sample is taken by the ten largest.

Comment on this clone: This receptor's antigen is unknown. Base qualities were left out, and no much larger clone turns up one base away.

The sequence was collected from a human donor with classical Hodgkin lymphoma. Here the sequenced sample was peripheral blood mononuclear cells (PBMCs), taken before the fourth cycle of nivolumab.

DNA sequence: TGTGCCAGCAGCTTACGGGGGCCGGATGAGCAGTTCTTC. It is translated as CASSLRGPDEQFF. Recombination linked TRBV11-3 to TRBJ2-1, with the D gene possibly TRBD1 or TRBD2, each one fitting 6 bases. For CDR1 and CDR2, the germline V gene lists SGHNT and YENEEA. CDR3 length: 13 amino acids, cysteine to phenylalanine. The kept DNA is CDR3 alone, 39 bases in frame from the first base. The junction carries 10 bases between V and J, which are trimmed by 2 bases and 8 bases respectively.